This entry is about one TCR beta chain. Its antigen is not known. The sample originates from a study of OX40 agonist ivuxolimab in advanced cancers. The overall study: The drug used for patients, ivuxolimab, was an agonistic anti-OX40 (CD134) antibody.

Germline CDR1 SGHDT, CDR2 YYEEEE. V lost 0 bases, J lost 6 bases, and 12 bases lay in between. The CDR3 sequence is 15 residues long. Whole-study results and caveats: There was clonal expansion of CD4+ and CD8+ blood T cells by week 6 at 0.1 to 3.0 mg/kg.

Assay used: immunoSEQ multiplex PCR; TCRdb lists only in-frame clones, some missing. The table records some 29,000 clones, more than 85% of them present only once. The chain links TRBV5-6 to TRBJ2-2, with D hard to call. Here the sequenced sample was CD4+ or CD8+ T cells sorted from blood, taken in a trial of the OX40 agonist ivuxolimab. The origin of this receptor is an adult with an advanced solid tumor such as melanoma, head and neck, liver or kidney cancer. DNA of the CDR3: TGTGCCAGCAGCTTGGCCCTTAGGGAAGCCGGGGAGCTGTTTTTT. Encoded protein: CASSLALREAGELFF.